This T cell receptor (beta chain) came from a study of cytomegalovirus exposure and HLA in healthy donors (dated by TCRdb to the late 2010s). About the full investigation: According to a later analysis, one platform produced both the roughly 120 validation repertoires and the 700 or so repertoires of the first cohort. In addition to the first cohort of 650 to 800 subjects, a separate validation cohort of 130 or so different subjects was used. The study was designed to test whether signatures of past pathogen exposure could be identified by cataloging public T cell receptors. High-throughput TCR immunosequencing, statistical association of individual TCRs with disease status, and machine learning were combined to predict cytomegalovirus infection status.

What the study reported, not specific to this receptor: A later analysis lacked HLA typing for the validation cohort, so it scored co-occurrence in that cohort across all 110 or so repertoires. According to the authors, the approach could potentially be generalized to other disease states and immunological phenotypes. A total of 164 TCR beta chains were listed by the study as associated with cytomegalovirus. In vitro tests confirmed that three of the cytomegalovirus-associated TCR beta chains recognize cytomegalovirus antigens. Across donors, most TCR sequences were observed very rarely, whereas some public TCRs were present in many individuals. A later analysis found that TCRs clustered in the first cohort also tended to co-occur in the 120 validation repertoires, with more than 90% of cluster scores above 0. In both the original and validation cohorts, the classifier was reported to diagnose cytomegalovirus status with high specificity and sensitivity.

In the case of this clone: The antigen it binds to is not known. Base quality data are lacking; no much larger clone is found one base away.

Counted from cysteine to phenylalanine, this CDR3 has 15 amino acids. The entry retains the CDR3 DNA only, 45 bases that are in frame from base 1. The junction carries 10 bases between V and J, which are trimmed by 4 bases and 0 bases respectively. From a lookup of the germline V gene, CDR1 and CDR2 are SGHDN and FVKESK. The method was the immunoSEQ multiplex PCR assay. Concerning the study's data processing: A statistical classification framework was developed to diagnose cytomegalovirus status using the catalog of TCR beta chain sequences. In TCRdb, the immuneACCESS table is reduced to in-frame sequences with V and J assigned. These tables do not hold every clone; where another copy was compared, an unresolved V gene accounts for under half, and the others remain unexplained. V, J and clone size derive from that table, while D and trimming were established from the DNA sequence. Within this sample are 120,000 to 150,000 clones, with 84% of them counted one time only. More than 1.4% of the sample is taken by the ten largest.

The donors belonged to the validation cohort of approximately 130 subjects, which was separate from the approximately 700-subject first cohort. Sample: PBMCs. The rearranged chain carries TRBV14 and TRBJ2-1; the best D guess is TRBD2, with 6 bases matching. This receptor was obtained from a woman aged 25 to 39 in good health and CMV-seronegative. The nucleotide sequence reads as follows: TGTGCCAGCAGCCGCGGGGATAGCTCCTACAATGAGCAGTTCTTC. Its protein product is CASSRGDSSYNEQFF.